This TCR beta chain originates from a study of OX40 agonist ivuxolimab in advanced cancers. The germline V gene has CDR1 KGHSH and CDR2 LQKENI. V lost 6 bases to trimming and J lost 0 bases; unmatched junction nucleotides: 8. The CDR3 consists of 16 residues. TCRdb's copy holds only in-frame clones and misses some; the assay was immunoSEQ multiplex PCR. The data show 70,000 to 90,000 clones, approximately 84% seen once. This clonotype originated in an adult with an advanced solid tumor such as melanoma, head and neck, liver or kidney cancer. The specimen was CD4+ or CD8+ T cells sorted from blood, collected in a trial of the OX40 agonist ivuxolimab. The gene calls are TRBV18 and TRBJ2-7, with TRBD2 identical over 10 bases. The CDR3 DNA follows: TGTGCCAGCTCGGAAGGGCTAGCGGGGGCCTCCTACGAGCAGTACTTC. The encoded protein is CASSEGLAGASYEQYF.